Listed here is a single T cell receptor beta chain. Its target is unknown. Losses at the gene ends were 4 bases for V and 8 bases for J; bases not matched to a gene: 10. Germline-derived CDR1 and CDR2 are SGHRS and YFSETQ. The CDR3 is 15 residues long. The source of the sample is a study of cytomegalovirus exposure and HLA in healthy donors. A multiplex PCR was run with 60 Vbeta primers and 13 Jbeta primers. Some clones are missing from TCRdb's copy, which holds only in-frame ones; the method was immunoSEQ multiplex PCR. Among about 200,000 clones listed, approximately 86% were seen once. Study findings and constraints: Productive status was seen about 90% or about 30% of the time for most TCR beta V segments in an earlier analysis. The study carried out a later analysis of TCR beta sequences. It associated some 17,000 of them with specific HLA alleles at a false discovery rate of 0.05. Within the data, a cluster of highly shared sequence variants was likely a sequencing artifact. Researchers reported in a later analysis that a missense DCLRE1C variant was tied to TCR beta V- and J-gene trimming.

What was sequenced was PBMCs. The origin of this receptor is a woman under 40 in good health and CMV-seronegative. The chain employs TRBV5-1 and TRBJ2-1; the match to TRBD2 covers 9 bases. DNA for the CDR3: TGCGCCAGCAGCGACGGGACTAGCATTCGCGATGAGCAGTTCTTC. The encoded protein is CASSDGTSIRDEQFF.